Listed here are 10 T cell receptor beta chains from one sample, sequenced in a study of cytomegalovirus exposure and HLA in healthy donors. Researchers ran the PCR with 60 Vbeta and 13 Jbeta primers. Sequencing was performed with immunoSEQ multiplex PCR; in TCRdb, only in-frame clones are kept and a portion is missing. The sample shows 140,000 to 150,000 clones, 75% to 80% of them seen only once. Sequenced input: PBMCs. Receptors were obtained from a man in his forties or fifties in good health and CMV-seropositive.

This chain connects TRBV6-5 to TRBJ2-7; TRBD2 matches at 7 bases. CDR3 length equals 15 residues. Germline CDR1 is MNHEY and CDR2 is SVGAGI. J lost 3 bases, V lost 2 bases, and 7 bases had no gene match. The CDR3 sequence: CASSYGAGASYEQYF. Written as DNA, the CDR3 is TGTGCCAGCAGTTACGGGGCGGGAGCCAGCTACGAGCAGTACTTC.

The chain links TRBV5-1 to TRBJ1-2; a possible D gene is TRBD1 (6 bases). The CDR3 sequence is 14 residues long. V shed 5 bases and J shed 4 bases, with 15 bases lying between them. The germline V gene encodes CDR1 SGHRS and CDR2 YFSETQ. In DNA form, the CDR3 reads TGCGCCAGCAGTGATCAGGGGTATCTCTATGGCTACACCTTC. This encodes CASSDQGYLYGYTF.

In its sample, this clone was seen once. The CDR3 here is CASSFPRTIRTGKYEQYF. The CDR3, as DNA: TGTGCCAGCAGCTTCCCTCGAACGATTCGGACAGGGAAGTACGAGCAGTACTTC. The V and J genes are TRBV7-3 and TRBJ2-7; 8 bases are shared with TRBD1. Germline CDR1 reads SGHTA; CDR2 reads FQGTGA. Trimming removed 3 bases from V and 4 bases from J; junction bases left unmatched: 17. This CDR3 region has 18 residues.

The chain is built from TRBV2 and TRBJ2-1, with 7 bases fitting TRBD2. Germline CDR1 and CDR2: SNHLY and FYNNEI. The ends lost 2 bases at V and 2 bases at J; junction bases unmatched: 3. The CDR3 loop spans 15 amino acids. CDR3 in DNA: TGTGCCAGCAGTGAATCGGGGAGGGCCTACAATGAGCAGTTCTTC. Its translation: CASSESGRAYNEQFF. Variable domain in full (rest from reference TRBV2 and TRBJ2-1): EPEVTQTPSHQVTQMGQEVILRCVPISNHLYFYWYRQILGQKVEFLVSFYNNEISEKSEIFDDQFSVERPDGSNFTLKIRSTKLEDSAMYFCASSESGRAYNEQFFGPGTRLTVL.

The V and J genes are TRBV27 and TRBJ2-3; the D gene is possibly TRBD1 (6 bases). Germline CDR1 reads MNHEY; CDR2 reads SMNVEV (reference sequence). V lost 3 bases and J lost 6, with 16 bases in between. The CDR3 runs 15 residues. CDR3 in DNA: TGTGCCAGCAGTTTCAGGGGACCCCCTGAGGATACGCAGTATTTT. This sequence encodes CASSFRGPPEDTQYF.

The rearrangement links TRBV7-9 to TRBJ1-4; unclear D gene. Germline CDR1 SEHNR, CDR2 FQNEAQ (reference sequence). Deletions cut 5 bases from V and 3 bases from J, with 7 bases between. There are 13 residues in the CDR3. In nucleotides, the CDR3 is TGTGCCAGCAGCCGGGATTCTAATGAAAAACTGTTTTTT. This encodes CASSRDSNEKLFF.

The chain employs TRBV4-3 and TRBJ1-3, with no clear D. The CDR3 loop spans 16 amino acids. CDR1 and CDR2 (germline): LGHNA, YSLEER. The V end lost 0 bases, the J end lost 0 bases, and 9 bases lay between the germline ends. CDR3 nucleotide sequence: TGCGCCAGCAGCCAAGAGTCGGGTGACTCTGGAAACACCATATATTTT. Its translation is CASSQESGDSGNTIYF.

The V gene is TRBV6-6, the J gene TRBJ2-5, with 7 bases fitting TRBD1. Losses at the gene ends were 4 bases for V and 2 bases for J; bases not matched to a gene: 4. Germline V gene sequence: CDR1 MNHNY, CDR2 SVGAGI (reference sequence). The CDR3 length is 14 residues. The CDR3 reads CASSFTRGQETQYF. DNA for the CDR3: TGTGCCAGCAGTTTCACCAGGGGGCAAGAGACCCAGTACTTC.

This clone was counted once. The gene calls are TRBV27 and TRBJ1-1; D might be TRBD1 (6 bases). Trimming took off 3 bases at V and 0 bases at J, with 8 bases between the two ends. The CDR3 loop spans 14 amino acids. Germline V gene data show CDR1 as MNHEY and CDR2 as SMNVEV (reference sequence). CDR3 DNA: TGTGCCAGCAGTTTCCAGGGGATGAACACTGAAGCTTTCTTT. This encodes CASSFQGMNTEAFF.

The rearrangement uses TRBV9 and TRBJ2-1; no clear D gene. V lost 7 bases, J lost 0 bases, and 5 bases lay in between. Germline CDR1 reads SGDLS; CDR2 reads YYNGEE. The CDR3 spans 12 residues. The CDR3 nucleotides are TGTGCCAGCGGAGTCTCCTACAATGAGCAGTTCTTC. Translation: CASGVSYNEQFF.